The 27 T cell receptor beta chains below come from one sample, sequenced in a study of T cells in Graves' hyperthyroidism and ophthalmopathy. Researchers took RNA transcripts and amplified the TCR beta CDR3 regions from them. Primed by the HTBI set, a first-round RT-PCR was run on the TCR CDR3. TCRdb analysed the multiplex PCR reads with MiXCR anew, one entry per CDR3 protein. The sample shows over 500,000 distinct CDR3 sequences, approximately 48% of them seen only once. The material sequenced was peripheral blood or thyroid tissue (not recorded which). All receptors derive from an adult woman with Graves' disease, either hyperthyroidism or ophthalmopathy (not recorded which).

V usage is TRBV24-1 and J usage is TRBJ1-1; unclear D gene. Deletions cut 4 bases from V and 2 bases from J, with 7 bases between. This CDR3 contains 13 residues. CDR1 KGHDR and CDR2 SFDVKD come from the germline V gene. The CDR3 loop reads CATSDRSNTEAFF. Written as DNA, the CDR3 is TGTGCCACCAGTGACAGGTCAAACACTGAAGCTTTCTTT.

J is TRBJ2-2 and V is TRBV2; TRBD2 might be the D (6 bases). Trimming left V 6 bases short and J 5 bases short, with 13 bases between. There are 14 residues in the CDR3. Per germline, CDR1 SNHLY and CDR2 FYNNEI. The DNA of the CDR3 is TGTGCCAGCAGAGCACTAGCTTCAACCGGGGAGCTGTTTTTT. This sequence encodes CASRALASTGELFF.

Here the CDR3 DNA reads TGCGCCAGCAGCCAAGCCACCCGTTCCCCTTTCTGGGAGCAGTACTTC. Its protein is CASSQATRSPFWEQYF. The rearrangement links TRBV4-1 to TRBJ2-7; D unresolved. V was cut by 1 base and J by 7 bases, with 20 bases left in between. CDR1 is MGHRA, CDR2 YSYEKL, per germline. CDR3 size: 16 residues.

In its sample, this clonotype was seen many times. The rearrangement links TRBV20-1 to TRBJ2-7, with 8 bases lining up with TRBD2. The V gene's germline CDR1 is DFQATT and CDR2 SNEGSKA (reference sequence). CDR3 size: 14 residues. Trimming at V came to 5 bases and at J to 0 bases, leaving 6 bases not matched to a gene. CDR3 region: CSAGGSGSSYEQYF. The DNA for the CDR3 is TGCAGTGCTGGGGGGAGCGGGAGCTCCTACGAGCAGTACTTC.

The CDR3 sequence: CASEVGGIQETQYF. CDR3 sequence (DNA): TGTGCCAGCGAAGTCGGAGGAATCCAAGAGACCCAGTACTTC. The chain couples TRBV2 to TRBJ2-5, with TRBD2 as a possible D gene (5 bases). This CDR3 comprises 14 residues. The germline gives CDR1 SNHLY, CDR2 FYNNEI. The V gene lost 8 bases and the J gene lost 1 base, with 14 bases spanning the gap.

V usage is TRBV7-2 and J usage is TRBJ1-5; the match to TRBD1 covers 11 bases. Germline lookup yields CDR1 SGHTA and CDR2 FQGNSA. This CDR3 region has 14 residues. Germline trimming cut 7 bases from V and 5 bases from J; bases unmatched to any gene: 4. CDR3: CASIWTGGDQPQHF. CDR3 sequence (DNA): TGTGCCAGCATATGGACAGGGGGCGATCAGCCCCAGCATTTT.

This rearrangement joins TRBV29-1 to TRBJ2-7; D ambiguous. Germline-derived CDR1 and CDR2 are SQVTM and ANQGSEA. CDR3 length equals 11 residues. Trimming shortened V by 4 bases and J by 4 bases, and 8 bases separated the two germline ends. The CDR3 protein is CSVGAEYEQYF. The CDR3 coding sequence is TGCAGCGTTGGGGCAGAATACGAGCAGTACTTC.

The chain is built from TRBV11-2 and TRBJ1-3; TRBD1 aligns across 9 bases. Germline values: CDR1 SGHAT, CDR2 FQNNGV. The CDR3 loop spans 16 amino acids. J was trimmed by 3 bases and V by 5 bases; bases with no gene match: 8. The CDR3 sequence is CASSTYRGQSGNTIYF. The CDR3 nucleotides are TGTGCCAGCAGCACCTACAGGGGGCAGAGTGGAAACACCATATATTTT.

This clonotype was detected only once. The V and J genes are TRBV20-1 and TRBJ2-5; perhaps TRBD1 as D (6 bases). The CDR3 is made up of 14 amino acids. Germline V gives CDR1 DFQATT, CDR2 SNEGSKA (reference sequence). Trimming cost V 3 bases and J 4 bases, with 15 bases left between them. The CDR3 reads CSARQGSGSETQYF. DNA for the CDR3: TGCAGTGCTAGGCAGGGGAGCGGCTCAGAGACCCAGTACTTC.

This clonotype came up many times. The chain joins TRBV27 to TRBJ2-7; 10 nucleotides agree with TRBD1. CDR1 and CDR2 from the germline V gene are MNHEY and SMNVEV (reference sequence). V gave up 7 bases and J gave up 3 bases; unmatched junction bases: 3. The CDR3 totals 13 residues. This chain's CDR3 is CASKGTGDYEQYF. CDR3 DNA: TGTGCCAGCAAGGGGACAGGGGACTACGAGCAGTACTTC.

This clonotype showed up many times. J is TRBJ2-2 and V is TRBV20-1, with TRBD2 identical over 7 bases. The CDR3 has 15 residues. The trim removed 5 bases at V and 4 bases at J, leaving 10 bases unmatched. Germline CDR1 reads DFQATT; CDR2 reads SNEGSKA (reference sequence). CDR3 amino acids: CSAGKGGSGTGELFF. CDR3 DNA sequence: TGCAGTGCTGGGAAGGGAGGGTCGGGCACCGGGGAGCTGTTTTTT.

This chain uses TRBV29-1 with TRBJ2-3; D gene ambiguous. Trimming left V 5 bases short and J 1 base short, with 10 bases between. The CDR3 spans 13 residues. The V gene's germline CDR1 is SQVTM and CDR2 ANQGSEA. The chain's CDR3 is CSVLGGRTDTQYF. Here the CDR3 DNA reads TGCAGCGTTCTAGGCGGCCGCACAGATACGCAGTATTTT.

This clonotype came up a few times. This could be a read error, since a much larger clone is one nucleotide away. The chain carries TRBV7-9 and TRBJ1-3; D not certain. Germline assignment: CDR1 SEHNR and CDR2 FQNEAQ (reference sequence). CDR3 length: 15 amino acids. CDR3 coding DNA: TGTGCCAGCAGCGCCCCGGGGAGCTCTGGAACCACCATATATTTT. Translated: CASSAPGSSGTTIYF.

This clonotype was observed a few times. Written as DNA, the CDR3 is TGTGCCACCAGCAGAGCCGGGACAGGGGCTAATGAGCAGTTCTTC. Translating it yields CATSRAGTGANEQFF. This chain uses TRBV15 with TRBJ2-1; TRBD1 matches at 10 bases. The CDR3 is 15 amino acids. CDR1 LNHNV and CDR2 YYDKDF come from the germline V gene (reference sequence). V lost 1 base and J lost 7; bases outside the gene matches: 4.

This clonotype was seen at least ten times. The rearrangement uses TRBV25-1 and TRBJ2-3; the match to TRBD1 covers 10 bases. Germline lookup yields CDR1 MGHDK and CDR2 SYGVNS. CDR3 size: 16 residues. V lost 1 base and J lost 3; bases outside the gene matches: 4. The CDR3 bases are TGTGCCAGCAGTGAATTGAGGACAGGGGGGACAGATACGCAGTATTTT. This sequence encodes CASSELRTGGTDTQYF.

This clonotype was counted ten times or more. The rearrangement links TRBV19 to TRBJ1-5, with 9 nucleotides matching TRBD1. With 8 bases clipped from V and 0 bases from J, the junction kept 5 bases outside the gene matches. There are 15 residues in the CDR3. From germline, CDR1 is LNHDA and CDR2 SQIVND (reference sequence). The DNA of the CDR3 is TGTGCCAGTGAGGACAGGGGATATAGCAATCAGCCCCAGCATTTT. Amino acid sequence: CASEDRGYSNQPQHF.

The chain links TRBV13 to TRBJ1-2; D is ambiguous. The germline gives CDR1 PRHDT, CDR2 FYEKMQ (reference sequence). There are 14 residues in the CDR3. V was pared by 5 bases and J by 4 bases, with 14 bases between. CDR3 DNA: TGTGCCAGCAGCCCTCAGACGGTGGGCTATGGCTACACCTTC. It yields the protein CASSPQTVGYGYTF.

This clonotype has ten or more counts. This chain connects TRBV5-1 to TRBJ1-4; perhaps TRBD1 as D (5 bases). The germline V and J ends were trimmed by 4 bases and 8 bases, with 15 bases remaining between them. Germline CDR1 SGHRS, CDR2 YFSETQ. This CDR3 region has 14 residues. CDR3 coding DNA: TGCGCCAGCAGCCCAGGACACATCCGAGAAAAACTGTTTTTT. Translated: CASSPGHIREKLFF.

The chain uses TRBV12-3 or TRBV12-4 and TRBJ1-1; TRBD1 aligns across 12 bases. The V segment lost 6 bases and the J segment 2 bases; nucleotides outside the gene matches: 13. This CDR3 comprises 18 residues. This CDR3 reads CASSQGDRGRIRNTEAFF. CDR3 nucleotides: TGTGCCAGCAGCCAGGGGGACAGGGGGCGTATCAGAAACACTGAAGCTTTCTTT.

This clonotype showed up many times. The chain links TRBV29-1 to TRBJ1-3; D is unresolved. The CDR3 sequence is 12 residues long. With 5 bases removed from V and 2 bases from J, the gap between germline ends came to 7 bases. Per the germline V gene, CDR1 is SQVTM and CDR2 is ANQGSEA. This chain's CDR3 is CSVRDTGNTIYF. Here the CDR3 DNA reads TGCAGCGTTAGGGATACTGGAAACACCATATATTTT.

The V gene is TRBV10-3, the J gene TRBJ1-3; perhaps TRBD1 as D (5 bases). Germline V gene data show CDR1 as ENHRY and CDR2 as SYGVKD. CDR3 length: 24 amino acids. V was pared by 3 bases and J by 4 bases, with 40 bases between. For the CDR3, the DNA is TGTGCCATCAGTGACCTCCGGCTAGCGGGATTAAGAGGGCACACCGGGGGTCGCGGAAACACCATATATTTT. This codes for CAISDLRLAGLRGHTGGRGNTIYF.

This clonotype was counted many times. This rearrangement joins TRBV14 to TRBJ1-1; D is unclear. The V gene lost 1 base and the J gene lost 3 bases, with 6 bases spanning the gap. Germline V gene data show CDR1 as SGHDN and CDR2 as FVKESK. The CDR3 has 13 residues. CDR3 sequence reads: CASSQVLYTEAFF. In nucleotides, the CDR3 is TGTGCCAGCAGCCAAGTGCTTTACACTGAAGCTTTCTTT. The whole variable domain, remainder taken from reference TRBV14 and TRBJ1-1, is EAGVTQFPSHSVIEKGQTVTLRCDPISGHDNLYWYRRVMGKEIKFLLHFVKESKQDESGMPNNRFLAERTGGTYSTLKVQPAELEDSGVYFCASSQVLYTEAFFGQGTRLTVV.

The table lists this clonotype with many counts. V is TRBV7-8 and J is TRBJ2-2, with a tentative D call TRBD2 (6 bases). This CDR3 comprises 17 residues. The V gene lost 3 bases and the J gene lost 2 bases, with 16 bases spanning the gap. Germline V gene data show CDR1 as SGHVS and CDR2 as FQNEAQ. The CDR3 DNA is TGTGCCAGCAGCTTGTCCTTTGGGGGGATCAACACCGGGGAGCTGTTTTTT. Protein sequence: CASSLSFGGINTGELFF.

As for this clonotype: A single base separates this from a much larger clone, so it may be a read error. The chain has TRBV5-1 and TRBJ1-4, with a weak D call TRBD1 (6 bases). The CDR3 has 18 residues. In germline, CDR1 is SGHRS, CDR2 YFSETQ. CDR3 residues: CASSLATDGGLTSEKLFF. The CDR3, as DNA: TGCGCCAGCAGCTTGGCCACTGATGGGGGGCTAACTAGTGAAAAACTGTTTTTT.

V is TRBV13 and J is TRBJ2-7; D tentatively fits TRBD1 or TRBD2 (6 bases each). Trimming took off 5 bases at V and 9 bases at J, with 23 bases between the two ends. This CDR3 is 15 amino acids long. Germline lookup yields CDR1 PRHDT and CDR2 FYEKMQ (reference sequence). CDR3 in amino acids: CASSRRGQRLRVQYF. Here the CDR3 DNA reads TGTGCCAGCAGCCGCCGGGGGCAGAGGCTACGAGTGCAGTACTTC.

Many counts were recorded for this clonotype. The genes are TRBV2 and TRBJ1-5; D uncertain. CDR3 size: 12 residues. Germline-derived CDR1 and CDR2 are SNHLY and FYNNEI. V dropped 4 bases and J dropped 6 bases, with 7 bases sitting between them. The CDR3 reads CASSGQSQPQHF. The CDR3 region has the DNA TGTGCCAGCAGTGGTCAGAGTCAGCCCCAGCATTTT.

The chain has TRBV4-3 and TRBJ1-2, with unresolved D. The V and J ends lost 2 bases and 4 bases respectively, with 11 bases between them. CDR1 LGHNA and CDR2 YSLEER come from the germline V gene. The CDR3 runs 14 residues. Written as DNA, the CDR3 is TGCGCCAGCAGCCAACGACACGGCTCCTATGGCTACACCTTC. Protein product: CASSQRHGSYGYTF.